These 22 T cell receptor beta chains came from one sample sequenced in a study of OX40 agonist ivuxolimab in advanced cancers. Using immunoSEQ multiplex PCR, the repertoire was profiled, and TCRdb retains in-frame clones only, with some absent. The sample includes about 79,000 clones, 70% to 85% seen only once; the top ten take 3.5% to 4.5%. The source was CD4+ or CD8+ T cells sorted from blood, collected in a trial of the OX40 agonist ivuxolimab. The receptors originated from an adult with an advanced solid tumor such as melanoma, head and neck, liver or kidney cancer.

This rearrangement joins TRBV4-1 to TRBJ2-3, with TRBD2 matching over 8 bases. The CDR3 loop spans 17 amino acids. Trimming at V came to 2 bases and at J to 2 bases, leaving 9 bases not matched to a gene. The germline gives CDR1 MGHRA, CDR2 YSYEKL. The DNA for the CDR3 is TGCGCCAGCAGCCAACAACTAGCGGATATGAACACAGATACGCAGTATTTT. This gives the protein CASSQQLADMNTDTQYF.

The chain uses TRBV7-2 and TRBJ1-6; D is perhaps TRBD1 (5 bases). Germline loops: CDR1 SGHTA, CDR2 FQGNSA. The CDR3 runs 13 residues. V lost 5 bases and J lost 6, with 8 bases in between. The CDR3 sequence is CASSRDFNSPLHF. DNA of the CDR3: TGTGCCAGCAGCAGGGACTTTAATTCACCCCTCCACTTT. The variable domain in full, completed from reference TRBV7-2 and TRBJ1-6, reads GAGVSQSPSNKVTEKGKDVELRCDPISGHTALYWYRQSLGQGLEFLIYFQGNSAPDKSGLPSDRFSAERTGGSVSTLTIQRTQQEDSAVYLCASSRDFNSPLHFGNGTRLTVT.

The table lists this clone with a few counts. The CDR3 reads CATSRGLAGETQYF. CDR3 DNA: TGTGCCACCAGCAGAGGGCTAGCCGGGGAGACCCAGTACTTC. The chain recombines TRBV15 with TRBJ2-5; TRBD2 might be the D (5 bases). Trimming left V 1 base short and J 5 bases short, with 11 bases between. CDR3 length: 14 residues. Germline values: CDR1 LNHNV, CDR2 YYDKDF (reference sequence).

This CDR3 reads CASSFLDSITEAFF. CDR3 coding DNA: TGTGCCAGCAGTTTCCTCGACAGCATCACTGAAGCTTTCTTT. V usage is TRBV27 and J usage is TRBJ1-1, with a possible D match to TRBD1 (5 bases). CDR1 and CDR2 (germline): MNHEY, SMNVEV (reference sequence). Trimming removed 3 bases at V and 4 bases at J, with 12 bases between. The CDR3 contains 14 residues.

V usage is TRBV30 and J usage is TRBJ1-1, with D possibly being TRBD1 (5 bases). The CDR3 extends over 16 amino acids. The germline V gene has CDR1 GTSNPN and CDR2 SVGIG (reference sequence). With 2 bases removed from V and 3 bases from J, the gap between germline ends came to 19 bases. Written as DNA, the CDR3 is TGTGCCTGGAGTCCCCGGTGGGGGGTTGAGGACACTGAAGCTTTCTTT. This encodes CAWSPRWGVEDTEAFF.

This clone was seen only once. The chain employs TRBV18 and TRBJ1-5; TRBD1 agrees at 7 bases. Trimming cost V 3 bases and J 2 bases; bases outside gene matches: 4. Germline CDR1 and CDR2: KGHSH and LQKENI. The CDR3 runs to 15 residues. The CDR3 DNA is TGTGCCAGCTCACCTGACAGGGAGGGCAATCAGCCCCAGCATTTT. It yields the protein CASSPDREGNQPQHF.

This clone was observed once. Other DNA sequences from this sample encode an identical CDR3 as well. The chain links TRBV9 to TRBJ2-1, with 11 nucleotides matching TRBD2. The CDR3 runs to 15 residues. Unmatched junction bases numbered 6, after V lost 2 bases and J lost 8 bases. Looked up from germline, CDR1 is SGDLS and CDR2 is YYNGEE. CDR3 coding DNA: TGTGCCAGCAGCGTTGATAGCGGGAGGGGAGATGAGCAGTTCTTC. Protein product: CASSVDSGRGDEQFF.

The chain has TRBV6-6 and TRBJ1-2, with D perhaps matching TRBD1 (6 bases). Per germline, CDR1 MNHNY and CDR2 SVGAGI (reference sequence). V lost 8 bases, J lost 8 bases, and 9 bases lay in between. This CDR3 is 10 amino acids long. CDR3 residues: CASYRAGYTF. In DNA, the CDR3 is TGTGCCAGCTACAGGGCAGGCTACACCTTC.

This rearrangement joins TRBV5-6 to TRBJ1-1; TRBD1 might be the D (6 bases). Trimming cost V 2 bases and J 7 bases, with 12 bases left between them. CDR1 and CDR2 from the germline V gene are SGHDT and YYEEEE. The CDR3 has 13 amino acids. CDR3 in amino acids: CASSFTGRSEAFF. In DNA, the CDR3 is TGTGCCAGCAGCTTTACAGGGAGAAGTGAAGCTTTCTTT.

The chain couples TRBV28 to TRBJ2-7, with D perhaps matching TRBD1 or TRBD2 (5 bases each). The CDR3 sequence is 14 residues long. Trimming pared 2 bases from V and 3 bases from J, leaving 11 bases between. Germline assignment: CDR1 MDHEN and CDR2 SYDVKM. CDR3 DNA sequence: TGTGCCAGCAGTTTAGGGGGAGCTTACTACGAGCAGTACTTC. This translates into CASSLGGAYYEQYF. The full variable domain, rest sourced from reference TRBV28 and TRBJ2-7, is DVKVTQSSRYLVKRTGEKVFLECVQDMDHENMFWYRQDPGLGLRLIYFSYDVKMKEKGDIPEGYSVSREKKERFSLILESASTNQTSMYLCASSLGGAYYEQYFGPGTRLTVT.

This clone was found many times. V gene TRBV28 combines with J gene TRBJ2-2; D gene ambiguous. The CDR3 totals 11 residues. The V end was cut by 5 bases, the J end by 7 bases, with 5 bases between. Germline assignment: CDR1 MDHEN and CDR2 SYDVKM. CDR3 sequence (DNA): TGTGCCAGCAGTCTTTTCGGGGAGCTGTTTTTT. It encodes CASSLFGELFF. The full variable domain, in which reference TRBV28 and TRBJ2-2 provide the parts outside the CDR3, is DVKVTQSSRYLVKRTGEKVFLECVQDMDHENMFWYRQDPGLGLRLIYFSYDVKMKEKGDIPEGYSVSREKKERFSLILESASTNQTSMYLCASSLFGELFFGEGSRLTVL.

V gene TRBV11-2 combines with J gene TRBJ2-1; 10 nucleotides agree with TRBD2. V gave up 3 bases and J gave up 7 bases; unmatched junction bases: 3. CDR1 and CDR2 (germline): SGHAT, FQNNGV. The CDR3 has 14 amino acids. This CDR3 is CASSLSGRANEQFF. In DNA, the CDR3 is TGTGCCAGCAGCTTGAGCGGGAGGGCGAATGAGCAGTTCTTC.

V gene TRBV11-2 combines with J gene TRBJ2-1, with a tentative D call TRBD1 (5 bases). Per the germline V gene, CDR1 is SGHAT and CDR2 is FQNNGV. The CDR3 contains 12 residues. V lost 0 bases and J lost 11, with 8 bases in between. CDR3 nucleotide sequence: TGTGCCAGCAGCTTAGATAGGGGCCAGCAGTTCTTC. This sequence encodes CASSLDRGQQFF.

The chain couples TRBV5-1 to TRBJ2-7; D gene uncertain. Germline CDR1 reads SGHRS; CDR2 reads YFSETQ. V lost 0 bases to trimming and J lost 4 bases, with 11 bases between them. The CDR3 extends over 14 amino acids. The CDR3 nucleotides read TGCGCCAGCAGCTTGGTGGGGATCGTTTACGAGCAGTACTTC. It encodes CASSLVGIVYEQYF.

CDR3 nucleotides: TGTGCCAGCAGCCCCACTAGTACGGGCTCCTACGAGCAGTACTTC. Amino acid sequence: CASSPTSTGSYEQYF. This chain connects TRBV11-3 to TRBJ2-7; TRBD2 is a possible D gene (5 bases). This CDR3 spans 15 amino acids. V was shortened by 5 bases and J by 0 bases, with 14 bases between the two germline ends. CDR1 is SGHNT and CDR2 is YENEEA in the germline V gene. The full variable domain, its missing parts supplied by reference TRBV11-3 and TRBJ2-7, is EAGVVQSPRYKIIEKKQPVAFWCNPISGHNTLYWYLQNLGQGPELLIRYENEEAVDDSQLPKDRFSAERLKGVDSTLKIQPAELGDSAVYLCASSPTSTGSYEQYFGPGTRLTVT.

The rearrangement links TRBV27 to TRBJ1-2, with D perhaps matching TRBD1 (5 bases). This CDR3 spans 14 amino acids. Germline V gene sequence: CDR1 MNHEY, CDR2 SMNVEV (reference sequence). V was clipped by 3 bases and J by 6 bases, with 14 bases between them. CDR3 DNA sequence: TGTGCCAGCAGTTTTAGTACGGGGCGGGATGGCTACACCTTC. Translated, it gives CASSFSTGRDGYTF.

The CDR3 DNA follows: TGTGCCAGTCAGGGGCAGGACTATGGCTACACCTTC. Encoded protein: CASQGQDYGYTF. J is TRBJ1-2 and V is TRBV5-6; possible D gene TRBD1, 6 bases. The length of the CDR3 is 12 residues. V was shortened by 8 bases and J by 3 bases, with 11 bases between the two germline ends. Germline values: CDR1 SGHDT, CDR2 YYEEEE.

V is TRBV6-5 and J is TRBJ1-5, with a tentative D call TRBD1 (5 bases). Trimming pared 0 bases from V and 7 bases from J, leaving 13 bases between. CDR1 and CDR2 (germline): MNHEY, SVGAGI. There are 15 residues in the CDR3. In nucleotides, the CDR3 is TGTGCCAGCAGTTACTCGATGGGGGTAGGACAGCCCCAGCATTTT. It translates to CASSYSMGVGQPQHF.

The genes are TRBV30 and TRBJ1-2, with TRBD1 identical over 11 bases. This CDR3 contains 16 residues. J gave up 5 bases and V 0 bases, and 8 bases lay outside the gene matches. CDR1 and CDR2 from the germline V gene are GTSNPN and SVGIG (reference sequence). The CDR3 is CAWSVPGTGGLYGYTF. DNA of the CDR3: TGTGCCTGGAGTGTACCCGGGACAGGGGGGTTATATGGCTACACCTTC. Full variable domain (rest looked up from reference TRBV30 and TRBJ1-2): SQTIHQWPATLVQPVGSPLSLECTVEGTSNPNLYWYRQAAGRGLQLLFYSVGIGQISSEVPQNLSASRPQDRQFILSSKKLLLSDSGFYLCAWSVPGTGGLYGYTFGSGTRLTVV.

The V gene is TRBV7-9, the J gene TRBJ2-7; the D is unclear. V lost 5 bases to trimming and J lost 4 bases, with 15 bases between them. The CDR3 consists of 14 residues. Germline-derived CDR1 and CDR2 are SEHNR and FQNEAQ (reference sequence). CDR3 sequence reads: CASSPYTGGYEQYF. In DNA form, the CDR3 reads TGTGCCAGCAGCCCCTATACGGGCGGATACGAGCAGTACTTC.

CDR3 loop: CASSFQGAGGANVLTF. Written as DNA, the CDR3 is TGCGCCAGCAGCTTCCAGGGGGCAGGAGGGGCCAACGTCCTGACTTTC. The chain uses TRBV5-1 and TRBJ2-6; 8 bases line up with TRBD1. Germline CDR1 is SGHRS and CDR2 is YFSETQ. CDR3 length: 16 residues. Unmatched junction bases numbered 5, after V lost 2 bases and J lost 4 bases.

The gene calls are TRBV7-8 and TRBJ2-5; possibly TRBD1 or TRBD2 for D (5 bases each). Germline CDR1 is SGHVS and CDR2 is FQNEAQ. The CDR3 spans 16 residues. V shed 3 bases and J shed 1 base, with 15 bases lying between them. This CDR3 reads CASSLFWGSVQETQYF. In DNA form, the CDR3 reads TGTGCCAGCAGCTTGTTTTGGGGGAGTGTCCAAGAGACCCAGTACTTC.